This T cell receptor (beta chain) is drawn from a study of cytomegalovirus exposure and HLA in healthy donors. Notes on the study in general: Because they were indistinguishable, some V segments, including TRBV6-2 and TRBV6-3, were excluded.

Concerning this clone itself: Its antigen is still unknown.

Both 60 Vbeta primers and 13 Jbeta primers went into the PCR. Profiled with immunoSEQ multiplex PCR; TCRdb holds only in-frame clones, not every one. The top ten clones hold less than 1.1% of a sample with 150,000 to 200,000 clones, 60% to 85% of them seen once. CDR1 and CDR2 (germline): MNHNY, SVGAGI (reference sequence). Trimming cost V 6 bases and J 2 bases, with 8 bases left between them. The CDR3 consists of 12 residues. This TCR was recovered from a woman in her forties in good health and CMV-seronegative. The sample consisted of PBMCs. The V call is TRBV6-6, the J call TRBJ2-7, with D hard to call. This chain's CDR3 is CASRGLTYEQYF. CDR3 nucleotides: TGTGCCAGCAGGGGCCTGACCTACGAGCAGTACTTC.